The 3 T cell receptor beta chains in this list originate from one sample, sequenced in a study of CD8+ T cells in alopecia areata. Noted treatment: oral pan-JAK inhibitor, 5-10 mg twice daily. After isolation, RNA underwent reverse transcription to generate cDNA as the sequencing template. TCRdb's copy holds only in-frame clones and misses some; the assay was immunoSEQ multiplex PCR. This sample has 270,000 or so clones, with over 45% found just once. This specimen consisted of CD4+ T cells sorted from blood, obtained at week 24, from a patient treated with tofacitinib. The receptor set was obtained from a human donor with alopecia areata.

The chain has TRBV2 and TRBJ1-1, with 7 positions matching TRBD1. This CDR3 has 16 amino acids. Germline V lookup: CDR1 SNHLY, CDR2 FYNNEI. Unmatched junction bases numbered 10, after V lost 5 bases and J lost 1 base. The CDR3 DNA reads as TGTGCCAGCAGTCGTAACGCACAGGGGAGGAACACTGAAGCTTTCTTT. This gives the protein CASSRNAQGRNTEAFF.

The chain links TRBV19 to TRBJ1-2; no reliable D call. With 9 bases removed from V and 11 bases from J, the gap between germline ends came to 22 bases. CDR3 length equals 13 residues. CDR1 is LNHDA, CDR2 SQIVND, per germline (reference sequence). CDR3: CASVDGFVSLYTF. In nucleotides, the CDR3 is TGTGCCAGCGTAGATGGCTTCGTCTCTCTATACACCTTC.

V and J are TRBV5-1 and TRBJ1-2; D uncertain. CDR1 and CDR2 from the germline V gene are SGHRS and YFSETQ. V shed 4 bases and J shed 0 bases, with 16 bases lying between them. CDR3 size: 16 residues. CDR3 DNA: TGCGCCAGCAGCGCGGTGGGCACCCCCTCTAACTATGGCTACACCTTC. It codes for CASSAVGTPSNYGYTF.